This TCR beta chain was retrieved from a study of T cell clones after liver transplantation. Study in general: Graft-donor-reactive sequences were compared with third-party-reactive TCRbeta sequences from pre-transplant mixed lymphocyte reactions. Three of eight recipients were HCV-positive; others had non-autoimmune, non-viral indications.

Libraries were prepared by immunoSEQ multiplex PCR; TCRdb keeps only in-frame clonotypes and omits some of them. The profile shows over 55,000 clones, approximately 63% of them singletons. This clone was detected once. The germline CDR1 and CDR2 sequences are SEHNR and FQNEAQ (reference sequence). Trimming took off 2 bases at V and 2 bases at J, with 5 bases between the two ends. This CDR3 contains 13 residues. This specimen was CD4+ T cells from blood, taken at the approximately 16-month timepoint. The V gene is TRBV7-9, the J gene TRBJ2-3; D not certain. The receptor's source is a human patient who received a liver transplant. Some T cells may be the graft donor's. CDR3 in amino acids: CASSLTYTDTQYF. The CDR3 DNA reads TGTGCCAGCAGCTTAACCTACACAGATACGCAGTATTTT.